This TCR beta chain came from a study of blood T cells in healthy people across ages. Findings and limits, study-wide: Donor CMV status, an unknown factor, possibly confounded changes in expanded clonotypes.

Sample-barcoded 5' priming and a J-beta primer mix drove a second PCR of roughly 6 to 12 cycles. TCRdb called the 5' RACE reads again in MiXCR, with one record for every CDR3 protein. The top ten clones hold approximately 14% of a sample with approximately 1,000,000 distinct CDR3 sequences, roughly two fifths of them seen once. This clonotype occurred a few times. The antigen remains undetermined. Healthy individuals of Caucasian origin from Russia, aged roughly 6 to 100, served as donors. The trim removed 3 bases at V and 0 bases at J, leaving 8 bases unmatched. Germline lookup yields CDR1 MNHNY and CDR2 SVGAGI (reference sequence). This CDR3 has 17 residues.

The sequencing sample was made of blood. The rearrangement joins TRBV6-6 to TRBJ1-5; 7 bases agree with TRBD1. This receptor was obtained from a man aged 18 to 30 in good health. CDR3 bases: TGTGCCAGCAGTTATTACCAACACAGGGGTAGCAATCAGCCCCAGCATTTT. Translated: CASSYYQHRGSNQPQHF.